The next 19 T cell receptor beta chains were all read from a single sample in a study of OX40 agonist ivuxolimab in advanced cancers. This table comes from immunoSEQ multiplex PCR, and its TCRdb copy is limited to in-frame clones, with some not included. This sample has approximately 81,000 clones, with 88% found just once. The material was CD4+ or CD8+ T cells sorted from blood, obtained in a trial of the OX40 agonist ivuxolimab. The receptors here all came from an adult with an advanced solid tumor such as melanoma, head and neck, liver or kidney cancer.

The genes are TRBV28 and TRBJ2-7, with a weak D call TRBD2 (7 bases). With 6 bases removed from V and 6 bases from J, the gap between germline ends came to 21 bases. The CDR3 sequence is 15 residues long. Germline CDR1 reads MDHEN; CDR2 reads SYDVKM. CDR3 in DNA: TGTGCCAGCAGCCTACCTACAGGGAGGGTAGGCGAGCAGTACTTC. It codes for CASSLPTGRVGEQYF.

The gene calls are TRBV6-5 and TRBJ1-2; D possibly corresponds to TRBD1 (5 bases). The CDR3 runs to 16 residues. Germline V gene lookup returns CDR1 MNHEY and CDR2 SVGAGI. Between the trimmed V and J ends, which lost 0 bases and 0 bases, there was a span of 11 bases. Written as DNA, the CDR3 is TGTGCCAGCAGTTACTCGAGCGGGGGAGCTAACTATGGCTACACCTTC. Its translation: CASSYSSGGANYGYTF.

DNA of the CDR3: TGTGCCAGCAGCTCGCCAGGGGTTTTCGGCTACGAGCAGTACTTC. Protein: CASSSPGVFGYEQYF. The rearrangement uses TRBV5-6 and TRBJ2-7; tentative D call: TRBD1 (6 bases). Per germline, CDR1 SGHDT and CDR2 YYEEEE. V was cut by 3 bases and J by 3 bases, with 16 bases left in between. The CDR3 covers 15 residues.

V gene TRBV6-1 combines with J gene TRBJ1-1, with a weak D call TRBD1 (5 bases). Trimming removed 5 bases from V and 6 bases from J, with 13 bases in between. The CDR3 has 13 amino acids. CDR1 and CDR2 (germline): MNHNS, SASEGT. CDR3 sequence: CASSPRGGAEAFF. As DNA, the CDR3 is TGTGCCAGCAGTCCCCGAGGAGGGGCTGAAGCTTTCTTT.

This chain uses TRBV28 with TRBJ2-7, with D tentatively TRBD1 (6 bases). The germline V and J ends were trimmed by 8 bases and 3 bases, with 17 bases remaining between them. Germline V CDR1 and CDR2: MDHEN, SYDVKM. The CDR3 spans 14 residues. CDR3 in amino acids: CASGQHRDNYEQYF. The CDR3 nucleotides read TGTGCCAGCGGGCAGCACCGGGACAACTACGAGCAGTACTTC.

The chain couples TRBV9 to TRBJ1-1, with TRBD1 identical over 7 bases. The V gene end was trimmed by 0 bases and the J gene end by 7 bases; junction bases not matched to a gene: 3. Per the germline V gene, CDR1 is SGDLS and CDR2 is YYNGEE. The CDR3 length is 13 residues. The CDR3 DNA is TGTGCCAGCAGCGTAGAGGGGGCCGGTGAAGCTTTCTTT. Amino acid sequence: CASSVEGAGEAFF.

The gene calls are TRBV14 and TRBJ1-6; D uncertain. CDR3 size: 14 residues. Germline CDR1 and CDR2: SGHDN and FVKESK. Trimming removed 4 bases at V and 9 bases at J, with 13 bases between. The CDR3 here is CASSLYLPPSPLHF. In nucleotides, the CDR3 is TGTGCCAGCAGCCTCTATCTACCCCCTTCACCCCTCCACTTT.

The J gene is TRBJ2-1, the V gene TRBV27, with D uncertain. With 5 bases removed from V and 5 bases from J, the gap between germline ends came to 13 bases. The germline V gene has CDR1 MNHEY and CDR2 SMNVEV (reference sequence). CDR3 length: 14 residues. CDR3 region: CASSPITRNNEQFF. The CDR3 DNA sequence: TGTGCCAGCAGTCCGATTACACGGAACAATGAGCAGTTCTTC.

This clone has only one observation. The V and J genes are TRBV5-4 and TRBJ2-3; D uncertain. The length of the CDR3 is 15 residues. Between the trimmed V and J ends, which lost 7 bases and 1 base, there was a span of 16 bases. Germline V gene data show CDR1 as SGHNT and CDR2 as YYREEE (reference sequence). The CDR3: CASGQEAAGTDTQYF. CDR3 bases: TGTGCCAGCGGCCAAGAAGCAGCTGGCACAGATACGCAGTATTTT.

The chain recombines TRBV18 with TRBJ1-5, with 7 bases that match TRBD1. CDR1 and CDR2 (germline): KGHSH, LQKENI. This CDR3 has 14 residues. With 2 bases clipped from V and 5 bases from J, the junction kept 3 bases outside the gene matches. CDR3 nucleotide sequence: TGTGCCAGCTCACCAGACAGGGCCTATCAGCCCCAGCATTTT. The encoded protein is CASSPDRAYQPQHF. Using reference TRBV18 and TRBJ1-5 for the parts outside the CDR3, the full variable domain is NAGVMQNPRHLVRRRGQEARLRCSPMKGHSHVYWYRQLPEEGLKFMVYLQKENIIDESGMPKERFSAEFPKEGPSILRIQQVVRGDSAAYFCASSPDRAYQPQHFGDGTRLSIL.

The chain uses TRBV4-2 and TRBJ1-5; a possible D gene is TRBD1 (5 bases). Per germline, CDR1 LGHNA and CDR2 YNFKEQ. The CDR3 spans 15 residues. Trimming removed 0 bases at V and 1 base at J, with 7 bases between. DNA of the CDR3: TGTGCCAGCAGCCAAGAGGGGCGGAGCAATCAGCCCCAGCATTTT. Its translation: CASSQEGRSNQPQHF.

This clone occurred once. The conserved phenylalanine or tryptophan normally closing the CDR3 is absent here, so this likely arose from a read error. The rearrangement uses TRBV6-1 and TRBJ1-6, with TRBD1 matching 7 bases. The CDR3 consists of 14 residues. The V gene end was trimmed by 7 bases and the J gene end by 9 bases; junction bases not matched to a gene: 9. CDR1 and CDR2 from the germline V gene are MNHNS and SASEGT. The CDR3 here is CASKERGGGSPLHL. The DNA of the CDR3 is TGTGCCAGCAAAGAACGAGGGGGCGGTTCACCCCTCCACCTT.

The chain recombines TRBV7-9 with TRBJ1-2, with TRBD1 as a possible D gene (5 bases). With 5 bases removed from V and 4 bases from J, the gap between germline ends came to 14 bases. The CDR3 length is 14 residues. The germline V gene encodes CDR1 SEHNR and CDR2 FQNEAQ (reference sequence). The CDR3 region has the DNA TGTGCCAGCAGCCCCGATGGGGGTGGCTATGGCTACACCTTC. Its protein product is CASSPDGGGYGYTF. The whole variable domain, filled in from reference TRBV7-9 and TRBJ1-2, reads DTGVSQNPRHKITKRGQNVTFRCDPISEHNRLYWYRQTLGQGPEFLTYFQNEAQLEKSRLLSDRFSAERPKGSFSTLEIQRTEQGDSAMYLCASSPDGGGYGYTFGSGTRLTVV.

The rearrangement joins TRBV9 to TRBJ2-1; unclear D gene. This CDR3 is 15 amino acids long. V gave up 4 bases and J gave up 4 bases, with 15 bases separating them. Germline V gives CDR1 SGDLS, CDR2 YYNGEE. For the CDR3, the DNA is TGTGCCAGCAGCTCTAACTCGTACCGATACAATGAGCAGTTCTTC. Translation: CASSSNSYRYNEQFF.

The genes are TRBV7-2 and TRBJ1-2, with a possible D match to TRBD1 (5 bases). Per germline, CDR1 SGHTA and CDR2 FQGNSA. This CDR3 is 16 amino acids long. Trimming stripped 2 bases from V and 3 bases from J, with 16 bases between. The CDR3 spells CASSLLGTPGDYGYTF. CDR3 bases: TGTGCCAGCAGCTTACTTGGGACGCCTGGGGACTATGGCTACACCTTC.

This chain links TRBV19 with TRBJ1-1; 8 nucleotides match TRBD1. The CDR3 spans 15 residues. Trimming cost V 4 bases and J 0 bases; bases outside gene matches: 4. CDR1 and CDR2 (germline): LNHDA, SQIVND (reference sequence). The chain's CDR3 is CASSRGQAMNTEAFF. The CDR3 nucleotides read TGTGCCAGTAGTAGGGGACAGGCTATGAACACTGAAGCTTTCTTT.

The CDR3 region is CASSSRHGSGANVLTF. CDR3 DNA sequence: TGTGCCAGCAGCTCGAGACATGGCTCTGGGGCCAACGTCCTGACTTTC. The chain joins TRBV7-8 to TRBJ2-6; D remains unclear. CDR3 length: 16 residues. From germline, CDR1 is SGHVS and CDR2 FQNEAQ. The germline V and J ends were trimmed by 4 bases and 0 bases, with 10 bases remaining between them.

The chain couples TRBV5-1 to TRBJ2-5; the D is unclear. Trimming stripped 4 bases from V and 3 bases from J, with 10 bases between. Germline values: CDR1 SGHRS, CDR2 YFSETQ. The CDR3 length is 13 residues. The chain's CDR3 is CASSATNEETQYF. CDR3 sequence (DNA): TGCGCCAGCAGCGCAACTAACGAAGAGACCCAGTACTTC.

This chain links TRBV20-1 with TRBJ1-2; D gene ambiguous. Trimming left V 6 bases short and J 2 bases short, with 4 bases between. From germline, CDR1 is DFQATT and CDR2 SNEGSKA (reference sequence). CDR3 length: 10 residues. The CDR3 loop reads CSALNYGYTF. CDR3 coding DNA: TGCAGTGCACTGAACTATGGCTACACCTTC.